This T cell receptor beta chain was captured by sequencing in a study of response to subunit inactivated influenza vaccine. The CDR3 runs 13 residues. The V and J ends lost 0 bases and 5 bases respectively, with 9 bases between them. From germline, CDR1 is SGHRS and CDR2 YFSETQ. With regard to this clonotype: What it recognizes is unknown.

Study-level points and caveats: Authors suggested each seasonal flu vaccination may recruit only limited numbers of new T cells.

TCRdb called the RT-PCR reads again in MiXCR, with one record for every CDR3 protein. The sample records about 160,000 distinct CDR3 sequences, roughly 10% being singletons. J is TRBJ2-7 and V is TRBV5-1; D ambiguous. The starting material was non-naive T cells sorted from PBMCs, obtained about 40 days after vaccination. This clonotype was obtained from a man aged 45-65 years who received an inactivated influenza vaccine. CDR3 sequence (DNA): TGCGCCAGCAGCTTGGCTTGGGTTGACGAGCAGTACTTC. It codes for CASSLAWVDEQYF.